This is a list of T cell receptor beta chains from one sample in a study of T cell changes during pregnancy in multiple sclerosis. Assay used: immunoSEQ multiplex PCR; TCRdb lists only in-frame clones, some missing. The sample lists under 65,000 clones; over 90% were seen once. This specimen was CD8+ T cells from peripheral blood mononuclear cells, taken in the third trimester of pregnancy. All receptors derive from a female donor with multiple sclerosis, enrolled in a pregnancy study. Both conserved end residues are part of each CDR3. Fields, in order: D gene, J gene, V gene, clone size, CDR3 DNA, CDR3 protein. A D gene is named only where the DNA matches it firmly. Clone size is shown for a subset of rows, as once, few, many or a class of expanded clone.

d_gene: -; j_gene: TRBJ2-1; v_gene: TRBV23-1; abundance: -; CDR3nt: TGCGCCAGCGGAGGGATCTCCTACAATGAGCAGTTCTTC; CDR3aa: CASGGISYNEQFF
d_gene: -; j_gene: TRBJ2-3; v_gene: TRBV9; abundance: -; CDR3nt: TGTGCCAGCAGCGTACTCGTCGTGGATACGCAGTATTTT; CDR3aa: CASSVLVVDTQYF
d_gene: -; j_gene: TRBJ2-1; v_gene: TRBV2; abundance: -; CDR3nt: TGTGCCAGCAGTGACCGTTTGTCCAATGAGCAGTTCTTC; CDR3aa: CASSDRLSNEQFF
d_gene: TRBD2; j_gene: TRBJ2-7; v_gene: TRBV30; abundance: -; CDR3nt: TGTGCCTGGGGCCGACCTAGCGGGCACGCTAACGAGCAGTACTTC; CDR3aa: CAWGRPSGHANEQYF
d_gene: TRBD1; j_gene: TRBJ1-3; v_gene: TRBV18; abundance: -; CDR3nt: TGTGCCAGCTCACCGGGACAGTCCGGAAACACCATATATTTT; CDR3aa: CASSPGQSGNTIYF
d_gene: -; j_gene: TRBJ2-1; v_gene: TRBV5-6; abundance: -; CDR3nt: TGTGCCAGCAGCTTGGGGAGTACGGGGCAGTTCTTC; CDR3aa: CASSLGSTGQFF
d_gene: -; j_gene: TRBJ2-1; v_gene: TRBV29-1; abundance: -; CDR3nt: TGCAGCGTTGAAGATCCTCGGGACTTCTCCTACAATGAGCAGTTCTTC; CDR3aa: CSVEDPRDFSYNEQFF
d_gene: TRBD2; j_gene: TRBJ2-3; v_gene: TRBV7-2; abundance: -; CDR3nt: TGTGCCAGCAGCTTAGCGCTAGCGGCCACAGATACGCAGTATTTT; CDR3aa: CASSLALAATDTQYF
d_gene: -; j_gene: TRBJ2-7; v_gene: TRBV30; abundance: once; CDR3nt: TGTGCCTGGAGTGTACAGGGAGACGAGCAGTACTTC; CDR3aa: CAWSVQGDEQYF
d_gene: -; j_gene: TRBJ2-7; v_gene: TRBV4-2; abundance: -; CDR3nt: TGTGCCAGCAGCCAAGAGGACGTCCCGGGGGCCTACGAGCAGTACTTC; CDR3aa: CASSQEDVPGAYEQYF
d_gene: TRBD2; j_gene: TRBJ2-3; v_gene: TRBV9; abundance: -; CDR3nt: TGTGCCAGCAGCGTAGGCGGCGGGAGGGATACGCAGTATTTT; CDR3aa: CASSVGGGRDTQYF
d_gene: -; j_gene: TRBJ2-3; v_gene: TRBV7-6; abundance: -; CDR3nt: TGTGCCAGCAGCTTATTAGCGGATGAAACAGATACGCAGTATTTT; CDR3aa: CASSLLADETDTQYF
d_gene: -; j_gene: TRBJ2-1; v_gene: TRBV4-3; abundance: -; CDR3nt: TGCGCCAGCAGCCAAGATCCGGCGGCTTACAATGAGCAGTTCTTC; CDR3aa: CASSQDPAAYNEQFF
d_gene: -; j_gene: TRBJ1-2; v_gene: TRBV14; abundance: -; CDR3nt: TGTGCCAGCAGCCAAGATAGCAGGGCCCGCTATGGCTACACCTTC; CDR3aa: CASSQDSRARYGYTF
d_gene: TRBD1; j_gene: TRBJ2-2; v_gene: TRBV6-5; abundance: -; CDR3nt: TGTGCCAGCAGTGGACAGGGGCTCCGCACCGGGGAGCTGTTTTTT; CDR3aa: CASSGQGLRTGELFF
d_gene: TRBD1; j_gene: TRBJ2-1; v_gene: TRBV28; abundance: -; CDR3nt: TGTGCCAGCAGTTTTTCGTATATGGCAGGGGGTAATGAGCAGTTCTTC; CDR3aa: CASSFSYMAGGNEQFF
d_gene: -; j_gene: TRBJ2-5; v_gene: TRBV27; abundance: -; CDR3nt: TGTGCCAGCAGTTTATTGGAGGAGAAGACCCAGTACTTC; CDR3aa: CASSLLEEKTQYF
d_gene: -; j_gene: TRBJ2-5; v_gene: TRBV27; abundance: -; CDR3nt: TGTGCCAGCAGTTCCGGGGGTATGCGAGAGACCCAGTACTTC; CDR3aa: CASSSGGMRETQYF
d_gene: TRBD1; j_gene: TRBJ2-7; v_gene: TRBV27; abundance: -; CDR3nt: TGTGCCAGCAGTTCCGGGACAGACTATGGGCAGTACTTC; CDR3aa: CASSSGTDYGQYF
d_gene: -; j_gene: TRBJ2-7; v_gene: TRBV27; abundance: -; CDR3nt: TGTGCCAGCAGTCTACGACTACCCTACGAGCAGTACTTC; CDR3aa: CASSLRLPYEQYF
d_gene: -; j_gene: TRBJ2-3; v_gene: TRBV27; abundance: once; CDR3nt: TGTGCCAGCAGTTTAGAGGACACAGATACGCAGTATTTT; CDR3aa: CASSLEDTDTQYF
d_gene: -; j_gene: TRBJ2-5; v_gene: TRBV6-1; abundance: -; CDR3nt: TGTGCCAGCAGTGAAGGCCCCACTTGGTCCCGTCCGGAGACCCAGTACTTC; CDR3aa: CASSEGPTWSRPETQYF
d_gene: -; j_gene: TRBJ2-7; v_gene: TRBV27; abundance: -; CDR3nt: TGTGCCAGCAGTCACGGAGGGCTGCAGCAGTACTTC; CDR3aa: CASSHGGLQQYF
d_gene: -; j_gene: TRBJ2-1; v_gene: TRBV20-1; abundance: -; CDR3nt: TGCAGTGCTAGAGATAACAATGAGCAGTTCTTC; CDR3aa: CSARDNNEQFF
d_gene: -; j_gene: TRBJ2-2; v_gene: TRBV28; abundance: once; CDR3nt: TGTGCCAGCAGCAACTACCGGACTACCCAGGCAAACACCGGGGAGCTGTTTTTT; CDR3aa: CASSNYRTTQANTGELFF
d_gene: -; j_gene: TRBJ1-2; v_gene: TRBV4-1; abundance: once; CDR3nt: TGCGCCAGCAGCCCCTGGGACACCGGTAACTATGGCTACACCTTC; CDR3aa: CASSPWDTGNYGYTF
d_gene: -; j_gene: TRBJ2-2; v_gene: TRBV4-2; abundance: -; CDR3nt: TGTGCCAGCAGGGGCCGCCCCGACACCGGGGAGCTGTTTTTT; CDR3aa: CASRGRPDTGELFF
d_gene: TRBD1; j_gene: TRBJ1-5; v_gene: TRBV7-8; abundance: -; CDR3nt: TGTGCCAGCAGCTTACGGCCCAGGGGGGCTGGGTATCAGCCCCAGCATTTT; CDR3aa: CASSLRPRGAGYQPQHF
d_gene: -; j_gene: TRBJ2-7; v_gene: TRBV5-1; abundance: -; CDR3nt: TGCGCCAGCAGCCCACTGACAGGTGCCTACGAGCAGTACTTC; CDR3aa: CASSPLTGAYEQYF
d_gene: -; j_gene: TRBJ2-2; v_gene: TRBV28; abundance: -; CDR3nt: TGTGCCAGCAGTAAGAAAGAGACCGGGGAGCTGTTTTTT; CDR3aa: CASSKKETGELFF
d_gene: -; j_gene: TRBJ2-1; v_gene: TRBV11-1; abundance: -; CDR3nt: TGTGCCAGCAGCGCCCCCCTTGCGGGGAGCTACAATGAGCAGTTCTTC; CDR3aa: CASSAPLAGSYNEQFF
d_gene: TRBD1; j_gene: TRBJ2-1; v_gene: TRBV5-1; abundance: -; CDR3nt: TGCGCCAGCAGCGGCCGGGACAGGGAAGGGCAAAATGAGCAGTTCTTC; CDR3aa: CASSGRDREGQNEQFF
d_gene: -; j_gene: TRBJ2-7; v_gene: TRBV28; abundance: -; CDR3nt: TGTGCCAGCAACTCGCTCGCGAACTACGAGCAGTACTTC; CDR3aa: CASNSLANYEQYF
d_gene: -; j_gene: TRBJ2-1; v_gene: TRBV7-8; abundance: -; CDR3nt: TGTGCCAGCAACCCCGGCGGATTGCATGAGCAGTTCTTC; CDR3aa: CASNPGGLHEQFF
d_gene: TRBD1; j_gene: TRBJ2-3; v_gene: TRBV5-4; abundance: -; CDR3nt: TGTGCCAGCAGTTCCGCCTCGGGGACAGGGGGGCCAGATACGCAGTATTTT; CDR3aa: CASSSASGTGGPDTQYF
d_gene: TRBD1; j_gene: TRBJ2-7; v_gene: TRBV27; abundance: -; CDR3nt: TGTGCCAGCAGTGGGGGACAGGGCTACGAGCAGTACTTC; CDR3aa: CASSGGQGYEQYF
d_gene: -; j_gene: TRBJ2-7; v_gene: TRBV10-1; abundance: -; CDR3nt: TGCGCCAGCAGTGACAGGGGTTACGAGCAGTACTTC; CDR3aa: CASSDRGYEQYF
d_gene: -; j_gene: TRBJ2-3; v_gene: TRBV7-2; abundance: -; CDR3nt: TGTGCCAGCAGTATGGGGGGCGGGAGAGGGGTAGATACGCAGTATTTT; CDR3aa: CASSMGGGRGVDTQYF
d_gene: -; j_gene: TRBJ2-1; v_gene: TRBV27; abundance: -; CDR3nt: TGTGCCAGCAGACCGGGATCCCCTTACAATGAGCAGTTCTTC; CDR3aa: CASRPGSPYNEQFF
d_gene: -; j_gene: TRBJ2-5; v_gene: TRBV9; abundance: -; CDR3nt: TGTGCCAGCAGCGTATTGGCAACCCCGGGGGAGACCCAGTACTTC; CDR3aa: CASSVLATPGETQYF
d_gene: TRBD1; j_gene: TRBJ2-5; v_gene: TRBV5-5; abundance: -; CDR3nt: TGTGCCAGCAGCCGATCGGGACAGGGGCAAGAGACCCAGTACTTC; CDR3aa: CASSRSGQGQETQYF
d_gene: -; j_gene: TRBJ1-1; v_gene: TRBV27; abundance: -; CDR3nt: TGTGCCAGCAGTTTCAGGGGTAGCACTGAAGCTTTCTTT; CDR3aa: CASSFRGSTEAFF
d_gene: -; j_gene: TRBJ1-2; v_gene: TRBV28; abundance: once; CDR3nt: TGTGCCAGCAGTTTTCGGGGAGGGGAAGGCTACACCTTC; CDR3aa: CASSFRGGEGYTF
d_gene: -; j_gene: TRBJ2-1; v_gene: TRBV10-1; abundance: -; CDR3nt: TGCGCCAGCGTTAGCGTTAACAATGAGCAGTTCTTC; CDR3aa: CASVSVNNEQFF
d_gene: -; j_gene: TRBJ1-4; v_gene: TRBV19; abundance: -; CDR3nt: TGTGCCAGTAGTATCGGGACTTTTGCTAATGAAAAACTGTTTTTT; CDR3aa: CASSIGTFANEKLFF
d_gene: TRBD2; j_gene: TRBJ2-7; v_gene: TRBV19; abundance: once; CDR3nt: TGTGCCAGTAGTTCCGCTAGCGGGATATACGAGCAGTACTTC; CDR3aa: CASSSASGIYEQYF
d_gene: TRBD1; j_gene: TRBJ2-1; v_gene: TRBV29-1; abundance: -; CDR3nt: TGCAGCGTGGTATCCACAGGGGGCGTCTACAATGAGCAGTTCTTC; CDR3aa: CSVVSTGGVYNEQFF
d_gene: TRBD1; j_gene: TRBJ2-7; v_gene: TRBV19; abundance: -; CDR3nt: TGTGCCAGTAGTTTTGGGACAGGGAATTCGTACGAGCAGTACTTC; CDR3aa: CASSFGTGNSYEQYF
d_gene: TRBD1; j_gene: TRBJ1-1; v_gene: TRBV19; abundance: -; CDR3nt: TGTGCCAGTAGGCCCGGGACAGCCTACACTGAAGCTTTCTTT; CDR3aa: CASRPGTAYTEAFF
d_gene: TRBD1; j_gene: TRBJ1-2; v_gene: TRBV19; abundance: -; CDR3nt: TGTGCCAGTAGTATATTTACAGGGGAAAACTATGGCTACACCTTC; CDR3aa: CASSIFTGENYGYTF
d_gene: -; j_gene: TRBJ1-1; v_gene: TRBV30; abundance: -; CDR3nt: TGTGCCTGTGACACGAACATGAACACTGAAGCTTTCTTT; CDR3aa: CACDTNMNTEAFF
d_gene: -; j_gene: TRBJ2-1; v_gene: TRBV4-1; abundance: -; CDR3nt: TGCGCCAGCAGCCCTCGACTTAAAAAAGCCCATGAGCAGTTCTTC; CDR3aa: CASSPRLKKAHEQFF
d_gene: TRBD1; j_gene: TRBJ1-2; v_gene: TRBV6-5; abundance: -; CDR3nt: TGTGCCAGCTCAGGGTCCGGGACAGGGCGTTCGGGCTACACCTTC; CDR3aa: CASSGSGTGRSGYTF
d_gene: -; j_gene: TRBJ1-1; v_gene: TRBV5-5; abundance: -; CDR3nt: TGTGCCAGCAGCTTGGCCCGGTTACATCAGGGTAGGACTGAAGCTTTCTTT; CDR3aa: CASSLARLHQGRTEAFF
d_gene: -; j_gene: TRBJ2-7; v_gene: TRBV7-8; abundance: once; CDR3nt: TGTGCCAGCAGCTTACAGGGGACCGAGCAGTACTTC; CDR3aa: CASSLQGTEQYF
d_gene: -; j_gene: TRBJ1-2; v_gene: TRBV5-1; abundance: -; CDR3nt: TGCGCCAGCAGCTTCTCTTTACAGCCTAACTATGGCTACACCTTC; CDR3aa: CASSFSLQPNYGYTF
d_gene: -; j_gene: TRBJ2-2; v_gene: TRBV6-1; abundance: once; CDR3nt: TGTGCCAGTAATCTGGGGCTGAACACCGGGGAGCTGTTTTTT; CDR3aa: CASNLGLNTGELFF
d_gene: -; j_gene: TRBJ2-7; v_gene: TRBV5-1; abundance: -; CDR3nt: TGCGCCAGCAGCTCGGACAACACCTACGAGCAGTACTTC; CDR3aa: CASSSDNTYEQYF